Following are 9 T cell receptor beta chains from one sample sequenced in a study of blood T cell repertoires in COVID-19. The repertoire was sequenced with immunoSEQ multiplex PCR; TCRdb's copy has only in-frame clones and lacks some. Here the sample spans about 25,000 clones, around 85% being singletons. The sample comprised peripheral blood. The receptors come from an elderly woman with acute or convalescent COVID-19.

DNA of the CDR3: TGTGCCAGCAGCACAACAGGGGTGGGGCACACTGAAGCTTTCTTT. Amino acid sequence: CASSTTGVGHTEAFF. The rearrangement links TRBV7-9 to TRBJ1-1; TRBD1 aligns across 7 bases. Germline assignment: CDR1 SEHNR and CDR2 FQNEAQ (reference sequence). The CDR3 is made up of 15 amino acids. The trim removed 5 bases at V and 3 bases at J, leaving 9 bases unmatched.

The chain combines TRBV5-1 with TRBJ2-3, with D tentatively TRBD2 (6 bases). The germline V and J ends were trimmed by 3 bases and 0 bases, with 14 bases remaining between them. Germline loops: CDR1 SGHRS, CDR2 YFSETQ. This CDR3 has 16 residues. The CDR3 spells CASSSPSVSSTDTQYF. In nucleotides, the CDR3 is TGCGCCAGCAGCTCGCCTAGCGTATCAAGCACAGATACGCAGTATTTT. The full variable domain, rest sourced from reference TRBV5-1 and TRBJ2-3, is KAGVTQTPRYLIKTRGQQVTLSCSPISGHRSVSWYQQTPGQGLQFLFEYFSETQRNKGNFPGRFSGRQFSNSRSEMNVSTLELGDSALYLCASSSPSVSSTDTQYFGPGTRLTVL.

The V call is TRBV7-2, the J call TRBJ2-5, with D tentatively TRBD2 (7 bases). V was cut by 6 bases and J by 4 bases, with 18 bases left in between. The CDR3 has 15 residues. Germline loops: CDR1 SGHTA, CDR2 FQGNSA. The CDR3 protein is CASRWHRGAGETQYF. For the CDR3, the DNA is TGTGCCAGCAGGTGGCACCGGGGGGCGGGAGAGACCCAGTACTTC.

The CDR3 region is CASSQQGSNQPQHF. Here the CDR3 DNA reads TGCGCCAGCAGCCAACAGGGGAGCAATCAGCCCCAGCATTTT. The chain combines TRBV4-1 with TRBJ1-5; D is perhaps TRBD1 (6 bases). This CDR3 is built from 14 residues. CDR1 and CDR2 (germline): MGHRA, YSYEKL. Trimming removed 2 bases from V and 1 base from J, with 6 bases in between.

The chain links TRBV3-1 (or the pseudogene TRBV3-2) to TRBJ1-1; 9 bases agree with TRBD1. The CDR3 sequence is 14 residues long. Germline V gene lookup returns CDR1 LGHDT and CDR2 YNNKEL (reference sequence). Unmatched junction bases numbered 4, after V lost 1 base and J lost 7 bases. CDR3 sequence reads: CASSQGGQGREAFF. The CDR3 bases are TGTGCCAGCAGCCAAGGGGGACAGGGTCGTGAAGCTTTCTTT.

In its sample, this clone was seen a few times. The chain has TRBV9 and TRBJ2-1, with 12 bases that match TRBD2. V lost 4 bases and J lost 4; bases outside the gene matches: 3. The CDR3 spans 15 residues. The germline V gene has CDR1 SGDLS and CDR2 YYNGEE. CDR3 nucleotides: TGTGCCAGCAGCCTACTAGCGGGGGGTTACAATGAGCAGTTCTTC. This encodes CASSLLAGGYNEQFF.

This sequence joins TRBV7-3 and TRBJ2-5; 8 bases line up with TRBD2. The CDR3 is made up of 13 amino acids. From germline, CDR1 is SGHTA and CDR2 FQGTGA. The J segment lost 8 bases and the V segment lost 8 bases, leaving 10 bases of the junction unmatched. The CDR3 reads CASGRGGGETQYF. The CDR3 DNA sequence: TGTGCCAGCGGACGGGGGGGTGGCGAAACCCAGTACTTC.

The chain is built from TRBV5-1 and TRBJ2-3, with D hard to call. V was shortened by 0 bases and J by 3 bases, with 5 bases between the two germline ends. The CDR3 runs 13 residues. Germline V gene sequence: CDR1 SGHRS, CDR2 YFSETQ. CDR3 region: CASSLGRTDTQYF. The CDR3 DNA reads as TGCGCCAGCAGCTTGGGTCGGACAGATACGCAGTATTTT.

This clone occurred once. The chain joins TRBV5-8 to TRBJ1-2; TRBD1 aligns across 8 bases. J gave up 4 bases and V 4 bases, and 9 bases lay outside the gene matches. Germline V lookup: CDR1 SGHTS, CDR2 YDEGEE. The CDR3 consists of 15 residues. DNA for the CDR3: TGTGCCAGCAGCAACGGACAGGGTCGGTCCTATGGCTACACCTTC. Amino acids: CASSNGQGRSYGYTF.